The present T cell receptor beta chain was sequenced within a study of cytomegalovirus exposure and HLA in healthy donors. Regarding the study as a whole: The finding came from a later analysis; first-cohort TCR clusters tended to co-occur in the 130 or so validation repertoires. The study found most TCR sequences rare, yet found some public TCRs in many donors.

TCRdb keeps only in-frame clones here, not all; method: immunoSEQ multiplex PCR. The data contain about 350,000 clones, 87% of them singletons. Germline V gives CDR1 MNHEY, CDR2 SVGAGI. Trimming removed 0 bases from V and 1 base from J, with 7 bases in between. This CDR3 spans 15 amino acids. Comments on this clone: Its target is not known.

The chain has TRBV6-5 and TRBJ1-5; no reliable D call. This sequence originates from a woman in her twenties or thirties in good health and CMV-seropositive. Sequencing was done on a sample of PBMCs. CDR3 nucleotides: TGTGCCAGCAGTTACTCGAGAGGGAGCAATCAGCCCCAGCATTTT. It translates to CASSYSRGSNQPQHF.